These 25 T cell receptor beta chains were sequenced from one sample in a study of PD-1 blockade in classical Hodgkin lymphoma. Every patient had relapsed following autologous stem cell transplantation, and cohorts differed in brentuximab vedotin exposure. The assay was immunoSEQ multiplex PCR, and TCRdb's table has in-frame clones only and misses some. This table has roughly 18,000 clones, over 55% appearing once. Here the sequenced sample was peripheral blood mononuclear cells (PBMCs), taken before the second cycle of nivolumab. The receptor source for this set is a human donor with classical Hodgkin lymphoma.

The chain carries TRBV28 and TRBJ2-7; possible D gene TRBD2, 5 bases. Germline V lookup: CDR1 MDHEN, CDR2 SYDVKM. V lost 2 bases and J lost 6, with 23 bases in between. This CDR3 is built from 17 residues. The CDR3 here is CASSLTSSSAGVREQYF. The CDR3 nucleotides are TGTGCCAGCAGTTTAACTTCAAGCTCCGCCGGGGTCCGCGAGCAGTACTTC.

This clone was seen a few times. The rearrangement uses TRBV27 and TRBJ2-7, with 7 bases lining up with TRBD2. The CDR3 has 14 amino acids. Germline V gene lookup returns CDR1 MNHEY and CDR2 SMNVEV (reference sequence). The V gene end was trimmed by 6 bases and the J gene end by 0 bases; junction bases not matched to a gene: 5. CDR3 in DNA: TGTGCCAGCAGGCCCCTAGCGGCCTCCTACGAGCAGTACTTC. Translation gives CASRPLAASYEQYF.

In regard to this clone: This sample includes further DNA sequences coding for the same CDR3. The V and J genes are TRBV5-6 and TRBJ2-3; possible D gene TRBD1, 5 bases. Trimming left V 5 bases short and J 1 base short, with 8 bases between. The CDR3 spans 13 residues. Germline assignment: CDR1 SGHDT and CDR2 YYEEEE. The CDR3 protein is CASSPTGTDTQYF. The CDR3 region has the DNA TGTGCCAGCAGTCCGACAGGCACAGATACGCAGTATTTT.

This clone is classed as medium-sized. Written as DNA, the CDR3 is TGTGCCAGCAGTGACGGGGCAGCTTTCTTT. Translating gives CASSDGAAFF. The rearrangement joins TRBV6-4 to TRBJ1-1, with D maybe TRBD1 (5 bases). V lost 2 bases, J lost 10 bases, and 5 bases lay in between. There are 10 residues in the CDR3. Germline CDR1 is MRHNA and CDR2 is SNTAGT.

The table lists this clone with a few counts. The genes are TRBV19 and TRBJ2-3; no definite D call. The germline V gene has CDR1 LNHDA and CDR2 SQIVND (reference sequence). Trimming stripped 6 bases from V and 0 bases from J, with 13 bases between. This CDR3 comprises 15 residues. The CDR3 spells CASRGYPTSTDTQYF. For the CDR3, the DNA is TGTGCCAGTAGAGGATACCCTACTAGCACAGATACGCAGTATTTT. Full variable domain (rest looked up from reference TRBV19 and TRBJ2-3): DGGITQSPKYLFRKEGQNVTLSCEQNLNHDAMYWYRQDPGQGLRLIYYSQIVNDFQKGDIAEGYSVSREKKESFPLTVTSAQKNPTAFYLCASRGYPTSTDTQYFGPGTRLTVL.

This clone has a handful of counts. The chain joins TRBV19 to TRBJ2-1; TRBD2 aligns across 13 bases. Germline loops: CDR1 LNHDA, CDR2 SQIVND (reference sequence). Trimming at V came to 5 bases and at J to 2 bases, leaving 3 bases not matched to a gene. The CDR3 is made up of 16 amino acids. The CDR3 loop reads CASSLLAGGPYNEQFF. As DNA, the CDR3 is TGTGCCAGTAGTTTACTAGCGGGAGGGCCCTACAATGAGCAGTTCTTC.

The CDR3: CASSPSTETQYF. The CDR3 DNA sequence: TGTGCCAGCAGCCCCTCGACAGAGACCCAGTACTTC. The rearrangement joins TRBV28 to TRBJ2-5; D is undetermined. This CDR3 region has 12 residues. Trimming stripped 6 bases from V and 4 bases from J, with 9 bases between. CDR1 and CDR2 from the germline V gene are MDHEN and SYDVKM.

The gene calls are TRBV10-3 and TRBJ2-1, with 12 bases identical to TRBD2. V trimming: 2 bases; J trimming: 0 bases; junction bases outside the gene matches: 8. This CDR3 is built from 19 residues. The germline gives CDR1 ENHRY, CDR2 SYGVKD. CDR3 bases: TGTGCCATCAGTGAGCCGGGACTAGCGGGCCCCAGCTCCTACAATGAGCAGTTCTTC. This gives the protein CAISEPGLAGPSSYNEQFF.

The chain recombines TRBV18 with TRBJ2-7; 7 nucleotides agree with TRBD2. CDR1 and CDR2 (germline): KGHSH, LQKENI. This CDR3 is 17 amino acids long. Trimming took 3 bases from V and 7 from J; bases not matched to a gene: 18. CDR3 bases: TGTGCCAGCTCACCCGCCGATCTGGCGGGAGTGGCGTGGGAGCAGTACTTC. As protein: CASSPADLAGVAWEQYF. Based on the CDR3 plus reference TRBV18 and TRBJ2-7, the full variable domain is NAGVMQNPRHLVRRRGQEARLRCSPMKGHSHVYWYRQLPEEGLKFMVYLQKENIIDESGMPKERFSAEFPKEGPSILRIQQVVRGDSAAYFCASSPADLAGVAWEQYFGPGTRLTVT.

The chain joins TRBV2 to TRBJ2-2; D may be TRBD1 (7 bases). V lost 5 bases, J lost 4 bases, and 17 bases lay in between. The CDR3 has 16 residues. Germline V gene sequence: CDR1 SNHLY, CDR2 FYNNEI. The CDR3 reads CASSFQGGPSTGELFF. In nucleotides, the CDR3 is TGTGCCAGCAGTTTCCAGGGGGGCCCGAGCACCGGGGAGCTGTTTTTT.

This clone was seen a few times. In DNA, the CDR3 is TGCGCCAGCAGCCTGAGTGACGGTTCCGGCTCTGGAAACACCATATATTTT. Its translation is CASSLSDGSGSGNTIYF. The chain uses TRBV4-1 and TRBJ1-3, with unresolved D. Germline CDR1 MGHRA, CDR2 YSYEKL. Trimming took off 4 bases at V and 0 bases at J, with 16 bases between the two ends. CDR3 length equals 17 residues.

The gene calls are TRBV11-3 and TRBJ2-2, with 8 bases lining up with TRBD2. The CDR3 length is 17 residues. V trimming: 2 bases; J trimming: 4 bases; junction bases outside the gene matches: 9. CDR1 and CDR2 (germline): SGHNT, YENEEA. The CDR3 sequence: CASSLIGGRLGTGELFF. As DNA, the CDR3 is TGTGCCAGCAGCTTAATCGGCGGGAGGCTTGGCACCGGGGAGCTGTTTTTT.

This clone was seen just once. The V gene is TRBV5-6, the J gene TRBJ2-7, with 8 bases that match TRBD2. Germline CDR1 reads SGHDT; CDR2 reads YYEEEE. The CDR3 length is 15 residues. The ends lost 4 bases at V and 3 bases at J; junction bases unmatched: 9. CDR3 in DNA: TGTGCCAGCAGCCTCCCCGGGGGGGACCTCTACGAGCAGTACTTC. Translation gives CASSLPGGDLYEQYF.

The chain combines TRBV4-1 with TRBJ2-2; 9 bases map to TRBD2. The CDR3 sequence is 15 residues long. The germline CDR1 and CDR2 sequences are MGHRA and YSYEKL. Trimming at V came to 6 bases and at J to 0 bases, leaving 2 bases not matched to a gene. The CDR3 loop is CASSWTSANTGELFF. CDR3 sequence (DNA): TGCGCCAGCAGTTGGACTAGCGCGAACACCGGGGAGCTGTTTTTT.

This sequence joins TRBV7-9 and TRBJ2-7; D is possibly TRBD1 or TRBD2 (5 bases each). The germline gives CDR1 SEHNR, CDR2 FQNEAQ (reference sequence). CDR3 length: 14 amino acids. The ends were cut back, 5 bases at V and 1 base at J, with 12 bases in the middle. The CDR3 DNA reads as TGTGCCAGCAGCCTCGGGGACGGTTCCTACGAGCAGTACTTC. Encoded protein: CASSLGDGSYEQYF.

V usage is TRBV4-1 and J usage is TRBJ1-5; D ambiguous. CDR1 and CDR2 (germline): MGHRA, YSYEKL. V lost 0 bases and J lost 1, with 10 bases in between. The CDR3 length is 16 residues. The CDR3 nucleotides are TGCGCCAGCAGCCAAGAAGAGGGCTGGAGCAATCAGCCCCAGCATTTT. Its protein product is CASSQEEGWSNQPQHF.

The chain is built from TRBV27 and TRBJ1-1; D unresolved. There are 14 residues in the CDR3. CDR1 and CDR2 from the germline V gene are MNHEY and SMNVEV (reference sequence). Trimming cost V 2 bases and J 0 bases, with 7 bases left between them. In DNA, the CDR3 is TGTGCCAGCAGTTTAGGGCGATTGAACACTGAAGCTTTCTTT. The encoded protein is CASSLGRLNTEAFF.

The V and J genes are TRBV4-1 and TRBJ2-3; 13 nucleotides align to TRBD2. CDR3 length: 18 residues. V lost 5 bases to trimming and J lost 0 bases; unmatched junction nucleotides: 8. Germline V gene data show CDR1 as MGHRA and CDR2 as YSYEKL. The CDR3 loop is CASSSRTSGGTSTDTQYF. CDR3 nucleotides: TGCGCCAGCAGCTCCCGGACTAGCGGGGGAACTAGCACAGATACGCAGTATTTT.

CDR3 nucleotides: TGTGCCTGGAGTTATAACCAGGGGCTCCAGCATTTT. It specifies CAWSYNQGLQHF. The chain combines TRBV30 with TRBJ1-5; weak D call: TRBD1 (6 bases). The V and J ends lost 2 bases and 12 bases respectively, with 14 bases between them. This CDR3 contains 12 residues. The germline V gene has CDR1 GTSNPN and CDR2 SVGIG (reference sequence).

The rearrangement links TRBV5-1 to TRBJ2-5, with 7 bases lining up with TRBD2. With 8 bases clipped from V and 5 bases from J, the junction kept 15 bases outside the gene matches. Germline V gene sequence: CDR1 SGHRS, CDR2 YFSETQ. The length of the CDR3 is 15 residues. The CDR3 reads CASGIGGRAGETQYF. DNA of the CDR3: TGCGCCAGTGGAATCGGGGGGAGGGCCGGGGAGACCCAGTACTTC.

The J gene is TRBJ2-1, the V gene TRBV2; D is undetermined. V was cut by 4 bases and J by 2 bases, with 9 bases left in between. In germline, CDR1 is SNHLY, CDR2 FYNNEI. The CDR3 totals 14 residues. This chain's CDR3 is CASSGLETYNEQFF. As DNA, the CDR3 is TGTGCCAGCAGTGGATTGGAGACCTACAATGAGCAGTTCTTC.

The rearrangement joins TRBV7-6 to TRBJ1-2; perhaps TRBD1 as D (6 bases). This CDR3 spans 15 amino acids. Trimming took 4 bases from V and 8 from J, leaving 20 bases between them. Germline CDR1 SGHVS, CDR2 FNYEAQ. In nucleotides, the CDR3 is TGTGCCAGCAGCTCAGGCCAGGGGACTCCGCTCGGCTACACCTTC. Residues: CASSSGQGTPLGYTF.

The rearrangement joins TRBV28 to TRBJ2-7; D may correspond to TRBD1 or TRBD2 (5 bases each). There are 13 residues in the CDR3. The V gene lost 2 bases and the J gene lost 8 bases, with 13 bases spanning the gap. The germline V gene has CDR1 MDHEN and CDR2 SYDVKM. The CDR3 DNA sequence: TGTGCCAGCAGTTTAGGCCCCGAGGGGAAGCAGTACTTC. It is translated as CASSLGPEGKQYF.

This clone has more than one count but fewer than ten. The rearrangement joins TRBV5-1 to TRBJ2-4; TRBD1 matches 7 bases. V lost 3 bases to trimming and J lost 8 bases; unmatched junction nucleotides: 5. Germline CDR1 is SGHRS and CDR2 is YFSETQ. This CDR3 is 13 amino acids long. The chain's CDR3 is CASSSGGVDIQYF. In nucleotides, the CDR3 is TGCGCCAGCAGCTCAGGGGGAGTTGACATTCAGTACTTC.

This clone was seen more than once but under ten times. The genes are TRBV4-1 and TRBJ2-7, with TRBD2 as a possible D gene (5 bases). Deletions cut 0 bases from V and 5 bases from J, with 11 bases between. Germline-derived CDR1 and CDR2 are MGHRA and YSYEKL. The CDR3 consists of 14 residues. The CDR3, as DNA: TGCGCCAGCAGCCAAGAACCAAAGGAGGACGAGCAGTACTTC. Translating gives CASSQEPKEDEQYF.